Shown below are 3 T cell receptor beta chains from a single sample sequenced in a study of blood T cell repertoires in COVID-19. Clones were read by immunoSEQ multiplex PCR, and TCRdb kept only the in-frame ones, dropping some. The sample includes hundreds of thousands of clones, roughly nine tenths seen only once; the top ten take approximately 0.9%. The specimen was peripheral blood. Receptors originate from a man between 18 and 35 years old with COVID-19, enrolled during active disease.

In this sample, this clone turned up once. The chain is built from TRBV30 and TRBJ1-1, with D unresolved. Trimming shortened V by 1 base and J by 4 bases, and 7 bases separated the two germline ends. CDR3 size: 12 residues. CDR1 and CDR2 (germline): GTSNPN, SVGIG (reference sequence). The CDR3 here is CAWSGFGTEAFF. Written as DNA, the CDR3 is TGTGCCTGGAGTGGGTTCGGCACTGAAGCTTTCTTT.

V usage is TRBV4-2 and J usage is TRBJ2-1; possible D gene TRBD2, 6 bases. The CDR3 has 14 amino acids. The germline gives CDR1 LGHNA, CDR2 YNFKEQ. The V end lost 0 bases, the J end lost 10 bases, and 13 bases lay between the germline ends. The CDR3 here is CASSQDRGYREQFF. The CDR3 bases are TGTGCCAGCAGCCAAGATCGGGGGTATAGGGAGCAGTTCTTC.

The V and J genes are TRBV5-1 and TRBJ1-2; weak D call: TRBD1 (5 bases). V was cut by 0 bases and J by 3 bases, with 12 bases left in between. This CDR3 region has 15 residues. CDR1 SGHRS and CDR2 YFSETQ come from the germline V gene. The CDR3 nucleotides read TGCGCCAGCAGCTTGGAGGCAGGGCTGGACTATGGCTACACCTTC. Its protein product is CASSLEAGLDYGYTF.